One and the same sample provided the 23 T cell receptor beta chains below, sequenced in a study of glioma-infiltrating T cells. Using RNA template, CDR3s of TCR alpha and beta were amplified with iRepertoire arm-PCR. TCRdb re-called the multiplex PCR reads with MiXCR, one entry per CDR3 protein. This sample yields about 130,000 distinct CDR3 sequences, of which approximately 25% are seen a single time; over 12% belongs to the top ten. The sequenced material came from glioma tissue, nonneoplastic brain tissue, or PBMCs (not recorded which). These receptors all stem from a human donor with low-grade glioma or glioblastoma, undergoing nonglioma brain surgery, or in good health (not recorded which).

In the case of this clonotype: This likely comes from a read error, as the CDR3 has no conserved phenylalanine or tryptophan at its end. The chain has TRBV9 and TRBJ2-3; no clear D. CDR3 size: 19 residues. V shed 4 bases and J shed 2 bases, with 26 bases lying between them. Germline CDR1 SGDLS, CDR2 YYNGEE. The CDR3 loop reads CASSPSYLDTYFLTDTQYL. The CDR3 nucleotides are TGTGCCAGCAGCCCCTCATACTTAGACACTTATTTCCTCACAGATACGCAGTATCTT.

The chain couples TRBV5-1 to TRBJ1-1; 12 bases are a match to TRBD1. CDR3 length: 16 amino acids. V lost 0 bases, J lost 1 base, and 1 base stayed unmatched. Germline V gives CDR1 SGHRS, CDR2 YFSETQ. The CDR3 nucleotides are TGCGCCAGCAGCTTGGGGGACAGGGGGCAGAACACTGAAGCTTTCTTT. Amino acids: CASSLGDRGQNTEAFF. Full variable domain (rest looked up from reference TRBV5-1 and TRBJ1-1): KAGVTQTPRYLIKTRGQQVTLSCSPISGHRSVSWYQQTPGQGLQFLFEYFSETQRNKGNFPGRFSGRQFSNSRSEMNVSTLELGDSALYLCASSLGDRGQNTEAFFGQGTRLTVV.

This clonotype has ten or more counts. The J gene is TRBJ1-1, the V gene TRBV3-1, with a weak D call TRBD1 (6 bases). CDR1 LGHDT and CDR2 YNNKEL come from the germline V gene (reference sequence). The CDR3 has 14 amino acids. Deletions cut 4 bases from V and 4 bases from J, with 13 bases between. The CDR3 coding sequence is TGTGCCAGCAGCCCCCGGGACAAGGCCACTGAAGCTTTCTTT. This sequence encodes CASSPRDKATEAFF.

Details on this clonotype: This may be a read error: a much more frequent sequence differs by one nucleotide. The rearrangement uses TRBV7-2 and TRBJ2-5; no clear D. Looked up from germline, CDR1 is SGHTA and CDR2 is FQGNSA. The CDR3 covers 14 residues. In DNA form, the CDR3 reads TGTGCCAGCCGCTTAACCCTGGAAATCGAGACCCAGTACTTC. This codes for CASRLTLEIETQYF.

In its sample, this clonotype was seen many times. The chain couples TRBV19 to TRBJ1-4; D is unclear. Germline V gene lookup returns CDR1 LNHDA and CDR2 SQIVND (reference sequence). The CDR3 covers 14 residues. With 5 bases removed from V and 5 bases from J, the gap between germline ends came to 12 bases. CDR3 sequence: CASSRTDLNEKLFF. The CDR3 coding sequence is TGTGCCAGTAGTCGGACGGATTTGAATGAAAAACTGTTTTTT.

This clonotype has ten or more counts. V and J are TRBV24-1 and TRBJ2-7, with 7 bases matching TRBD1. Germline loops: CDR1 KGHDR, CDR2 SFDVKD. This CDR3 region has 13 residues. The junction had 3 bases not matched to a gene; V was cut back by 3 bases and J by 5 bases. DNA for the CDR3: TGTGCCACCAGTGATGACAGGGTCCACGAGCAGTACTTC. As protein: CATSDDRVHEQYF.

The chain employs TRBV11-2 and TRBJ2-1; tentatively, D is TRBD1 (5 bases). The V end was cut by 0 bases, the J end by 7 bases, with 7 bases between. Germline loops: CDR1 SGHAT, CDR2 FQNNGV. This CDR3 has 13 residues. CDR3 coding DNA: TGTGCCAGCAGCTTAGATGGGGCGAATGAGCAGTTCTTC. It translates to CASSLDGANEQFF.

Turning to this clonotype: The missing conserved phenylalanine or tryptophan at the end of this CDR3 makes a read error likely. The chain is built from TRBV6-1 and TRBJ2-7; 7 bases fit TRBD2. Germline CDR1 and CDR2: MNHNS and SASEGT. J gave up 6 bases and V 6 bases, and 5 bases lay outside the gene matches. The CDR3 has 12 residues. The CDR3: CASRQLAAEQYS. The CDR3 coding sequence is TGTGCCAGCAGACAGCTAGCGGCCGAGCAGTACTCT.

This clonotype has ten or more counts. The rearrangement joins TRBV7-2 to TRBJ1-1; D remains ambiguous. The CDR3 totals 14 residues. Deletions cut 2 bases from V and 1 base from J, with 8 bases between. Germline V gene sequence: CDR1 SGHTA, CDR2 FQGNSA. CDR3 bases: TGTGCCAGCAGCTTACTCCCACAGAACACTGAAGCTTTCTTT. Protein sequence: CASSLLPQNTEAFF.

Notes on this clonotype: Relative to the germline gene, one junction end is altered; a read error may explain this. V is TRBV6-6 and J is TRBJ2-1, with D maybe TRBD1 (5 bases). Germline CDR1 MNHNY, CDR2 SVGAGI (reference sequence). The CDR3 sequence is 16 residues long. CDR3 amino acids: CASSTQTWGLNNKQFF. CDR3 bases: TGTGCCAGCAGTACACAGACATGGGGCTTAAACAATAAGCAGTTCTTC.

This clonotype was counted many times. The chain is built from TRBV19 and TRBJ1-1; tentative D call: TRBD1 (5 bases). V lost 5 bases and J 2 bases, leaving 15 bases between the germline ends. Germline-derived CDR1 and CDR2 are LNHDA and SQIVND (reference sequence). The CDR3 spans 15 residues. The CDR3 reads CASSPQTTGNTEAFF. The DNA of the CDR3 is TGTGCCAGTAGTCCGCAGACCACAGGCAACACTGAAGCTTTCTTT.

The gene calls are TRBV14 and TRBJ1-4; 7 nucleotides agree with TRBD1. The J segment lost 8 bases and the V segment lost 2 bases, leaving 8 bases of the junction unmatched. Germline V gives CDR1 SGHDN, CDR2 FVKESK. The CDR3 loop spans 15 amino acids. In nucleotides, the CDR3 is TGTGCCAGCAGCCAATTCAGGGGGGAACGAGAAAAACTGTTTTTT. It encodes CASSQFRGEREKLFF. The whole variable domain, remainder taken from reference TRBV14 and TRBJ1-4, is EAGVTQFPSHSVIEKGQTVTLRCDPISGHDNLYWYRRVMGKEIKFLLHFVKESKQDESGMPNNRFLAERTGGTYSTLKVQPAELEDSGVYFCASSQFRGEREKLFFGSGTQLSVL.

There are many counts of this clonotype. V and J are TRBV7-6 and TRBJ2-1, with TRBD1 matching 9 bases. Trimming took 6 bases from V and 6 from J; bases not matched to a gene: 15. The CDR3 has 17 amino acids. Germline V gene sequence: CDR1 SGHVS, CDR2 FNYEAQ. The CDR3 nucleotides are TGTGCCAGCAGTCTACGCCCAAGGGACAGGGAGGGCAATGAGCAGTTCTTC. Protein sequence: CASSLRPRDREGNEQFF. Based on the CDR3 plus reference TRBV7-6 and TRBJ2-1, the full variable domain is GAGVSQSPRYKVTKRGQDVALRCDPISGHVSLYWYRQALGQGPEFLTYFNYEAQQDKSGLPNDRFSAERPEGSISTLTIQRTEQRDSAMYRCASSLRPRDREGNEQFFGPGTRLTVL.

This clonotype was counted only a few times. The chain uses TRBV5-1 and TRBJ2-7; 7 bases map to TRBD2. The CDR3 consists of 15 residues. Germline V gives CDR1 SGHRS, CDR2 YFSETQ. V shed 5 bases, J shed 0 bases, and the junction held 8 bases outside the gene matches. This CDR3 reads CASRDSSGLSYEQYF. The CDR3 nucleotides read TGCGCCAGCAGGGACTCTAGCGGCCTCTCCTACGAGCAGTACTTC.

This clonotype has a count of ten or more. This rearrangement joins TRBV6-1 to TRBJ2-3, with TRBD1 as a possible D gene (7 bases). This CDR3 contains 13 residues. In germline, CDR1 is MNHNS, CDR2 SASEGT. The V end was cut by 11 bases, the J end by 3 bases, with 15 bases between. CDR3 protein: CAARGEATDTQYF. In nucleotides, the CDR3 is TGTGCCGCCAGGGGGGAGGCAACAGATACGCAGTATTTT.

This clonotype was detected a few times. This may be a read error, as it is one base from a much larger clone. The chain is built from TRBV7-2 and TRBJ2-3, with D perhaps TRBD1 (6 bases). CDR1 SGHTA and CDR2 FQGNSA come from the germline V gene. The CDR3 spans 16 residues. In DNA form, the CDR3 reads TGTGCCAGCAGCTTCCAGCAGGGGCCTAGCACAGGTACGCAGTATTTT. Its protein product is CASSFQQGPSTGTQYF.

The chain is built from TRBV18 and TRBJ2-7; 7 bases match TRBD1. The CDR3 is 14 amino acids. J was trimmed by 5 bases and V by 6 bases; bases with no gene match: 10. Germline V gene sequence: CDR1 KGHSH, CDR2 LQKENI. The CDR3 sequence: CASSSRGRVNEQYF. The CDR3 bases are TGTGCCAGCTCCTCAAGGGGGCGAGTGAACGAGCAGTACTTC. The variable domain in full, with the rest retrieved from reference TRBV18 and TRBJ2-7, is NAGVMQNPRHLVRRRGQEARLRCSPMKGHSHVYWYRQLPEEGLKFMVYLQKENIIDESGMPKERFSAEFPKEGPSILRIQQVVRGDSAAYFCASSSRGRVNEQYFGPGTRLTVT.

As for this clonotype: This could be a read error, since a much larger clone is one nucleotide away. The chain uses TRBV24-1 and TRBJ1-1; D ambiguous. The CDR3 runs 12 residues. The V gene's germline CDR1 is KGHDR and CDR2 SFDVKD. CDR3 protein: CSTVYKNTEAFF. The CDR3 bases are TGTTCCACCGTTTATAAGAACACTGAAGCTTTCTTT.

In this sample, this clonotype turned up many times. Being one base from a much bigger clone, this may be a read error. The rearrangement links TRBV12-3 or TRBV12-4 to TRBJ2-7; D gene unclear. CDR3 size: 12 residues. DNA of the CDR3: TGTACCAGCAGTTTGTCACAGACCGAGCAGTACTTC. Protein: CTSSLSQTEQYF.

This clonotype was detected a few times. This may be a read error, as it is one base from a much larger clone. The chain combines TRBV12-3 or TRBV12-4 with TRBJ2-5; TRBD1 matches 8 bases. Trimming at V came to 5 bases and at J to 1 base, leaving 0 bases not matched to a gene. The CDR3 covers 13 residues. The DNA for the CDR3 is TGTGCCAGCAGTACAGGGGGCCAAGAGACCCAGTACTTC. This sequence encodes CASSTGGQETQYF.

The J gene is TRBJ2-3, the V gene TRBV12-3 or TRBV12-4; possibly TRBD1 for D (6 bases). Trimming removed 3 bases from V and 4 bases from J, with 14 bases in between. The CDR3 length is 15 residues. CDR3 coding DNA: TGTGCCAGCAGTTTGGGTACAGGGTACCCAGATACGCAGTATTTT. Amino acids: CASSLGTGYPDTQYF.

This clonotype was seen only once. The V call is TRBV9, the J call TRBJ2-1; 12 bases are shared with TRBD1. Trimming at V came to 2 bases and at J to 5 bases, leaving 11 bases not matched to a gene. Germline V gives CDR1 SGDLS, CDR2 YYNGEE. The CDR3 sequence is 18 residues long. In nucleotides, the CDR3 is TGTGCCAGCAGCGTTGGGACAGGGGGCCACCGTCTTGACAATGAGCAGTTCTTC. Translated: CASSVGTGGHRLDNEQFF.

On this clonotype itself: It may be a read error: a sequence one base away is much more abundant. The chain joins TRBV7-9 to TRBJ2-7; the D gene is possibly TRBD2 (6 bases). Germline CDR1 is SEHNR and CDR2 is FQNEAQ (reference sequence). V lost 7 bases and J 1 base, leaving 14 bases between the germline ends. The CDR3 consists of 14 residues. The CDR3 is CASNQGGPSYEQYF. DNA of the CDR3: TGTGCCAGCAACCAGGGAGGCCCGTCCTACGAGCAGTACTTC. Based on the CDR3 plus reference TRBV7-9 and TRBJ2-7, the full variable domain is DTGVSQNPRHKITKRGQNVTFRCDPISEHNRLYWYRQTLGQGPEFLTYFQNEAQLEKSRLLSDRFSAERPKGSFSTLEIQRTEQGDSAMYLCASNQGGPSYEQYFGPGTRLTVT.